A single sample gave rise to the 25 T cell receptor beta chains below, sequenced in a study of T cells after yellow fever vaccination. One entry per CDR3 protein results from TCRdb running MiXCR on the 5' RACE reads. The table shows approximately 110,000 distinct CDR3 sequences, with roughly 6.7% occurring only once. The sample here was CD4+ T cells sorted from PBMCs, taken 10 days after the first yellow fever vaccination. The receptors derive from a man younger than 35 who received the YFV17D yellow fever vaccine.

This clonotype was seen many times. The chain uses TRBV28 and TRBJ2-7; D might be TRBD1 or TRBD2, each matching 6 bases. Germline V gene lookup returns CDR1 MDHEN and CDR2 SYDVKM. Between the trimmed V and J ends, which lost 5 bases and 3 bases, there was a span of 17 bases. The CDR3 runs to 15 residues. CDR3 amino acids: CASSQGGTLNYEQYV. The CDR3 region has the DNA TGTGCCAGCAGTCAAGGGGGGACGCTAAACTACGAGCAGTACGTC.

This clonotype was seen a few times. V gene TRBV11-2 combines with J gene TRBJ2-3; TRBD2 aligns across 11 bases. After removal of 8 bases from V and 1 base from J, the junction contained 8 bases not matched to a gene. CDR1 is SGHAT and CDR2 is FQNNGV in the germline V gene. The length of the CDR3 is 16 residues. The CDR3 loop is CASFPRLAGRTDTQYF. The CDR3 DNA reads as TGTGCCAGCTTCCCCCGACTAGCGGGGCGCACAGATACGCAGTATTTT.

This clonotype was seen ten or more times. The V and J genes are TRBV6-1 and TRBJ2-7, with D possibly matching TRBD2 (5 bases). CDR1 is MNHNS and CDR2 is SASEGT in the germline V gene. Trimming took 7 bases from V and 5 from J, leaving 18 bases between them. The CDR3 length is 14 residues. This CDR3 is CASTPSLGVHEQYV. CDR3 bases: TGTGCCAGCACCCCGAGCCTCGGGGTTCACGAGCAGTACGTC.

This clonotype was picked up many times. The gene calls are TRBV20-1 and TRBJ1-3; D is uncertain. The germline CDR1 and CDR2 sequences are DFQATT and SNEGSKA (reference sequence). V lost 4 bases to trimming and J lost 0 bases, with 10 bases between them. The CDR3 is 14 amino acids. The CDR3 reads CSAKVGYSGNTIYF. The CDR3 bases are TGCAGTGCTAAGGTGGGCTACTCTGGAAACACCATATATTTT.

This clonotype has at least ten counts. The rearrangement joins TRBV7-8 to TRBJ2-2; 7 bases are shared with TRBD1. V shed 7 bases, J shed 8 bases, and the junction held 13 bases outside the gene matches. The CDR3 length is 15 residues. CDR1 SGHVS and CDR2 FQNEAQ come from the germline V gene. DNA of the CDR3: TGTGCCAGCAACGTAGGGATAGGGGGCTCAGGGGAGCTGTTTTTT. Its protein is CASNVGIGGSGELFF.

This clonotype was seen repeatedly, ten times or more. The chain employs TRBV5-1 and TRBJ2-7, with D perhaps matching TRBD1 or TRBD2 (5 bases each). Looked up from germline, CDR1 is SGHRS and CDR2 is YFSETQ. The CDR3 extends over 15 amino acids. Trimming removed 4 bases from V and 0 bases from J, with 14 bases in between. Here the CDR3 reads CASSQAGGFSYEQYF. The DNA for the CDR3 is TGCGCCAGCAGCCAGGCTGGGGGTTTCTCCTACGAGCAGTACTTC.

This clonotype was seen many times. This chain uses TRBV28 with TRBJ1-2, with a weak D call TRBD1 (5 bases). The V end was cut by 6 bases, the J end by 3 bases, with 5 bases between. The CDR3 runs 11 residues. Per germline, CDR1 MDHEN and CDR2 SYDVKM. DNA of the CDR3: TGTGCCAGCAGGGGGGACTATGGCTACACCTTC. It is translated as CASRGDYGYTF.

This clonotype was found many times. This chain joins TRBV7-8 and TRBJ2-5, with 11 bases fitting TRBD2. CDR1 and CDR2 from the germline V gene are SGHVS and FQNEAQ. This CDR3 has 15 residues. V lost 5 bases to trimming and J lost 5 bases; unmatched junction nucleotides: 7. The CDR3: CASSPGLAGGETQYF. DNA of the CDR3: TGTGCCAGCAGCCCTGGACTAGCGGGCGGGGAGACCCAGTACTTC. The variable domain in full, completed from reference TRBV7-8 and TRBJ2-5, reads GAGVSQSPRYKVAKRGQDVALRCDPISGHVSLFWYQQALGQGPEFLTYFQNEAQLDKSGLPSDRFFAERPEGSVSTLKIQRTQQEDSAVYLCASSPGLAGGETQYFGPGTRLLVL.

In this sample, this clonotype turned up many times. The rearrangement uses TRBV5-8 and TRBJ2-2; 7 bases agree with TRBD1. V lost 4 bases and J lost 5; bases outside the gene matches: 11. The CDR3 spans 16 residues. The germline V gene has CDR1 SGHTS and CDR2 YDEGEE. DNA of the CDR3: TGTGCCAGCAGCCTGGACAGGCCAACCATTACCGGGGAGCTGTTTTTT. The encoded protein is CASSLDRPTITGELFF.

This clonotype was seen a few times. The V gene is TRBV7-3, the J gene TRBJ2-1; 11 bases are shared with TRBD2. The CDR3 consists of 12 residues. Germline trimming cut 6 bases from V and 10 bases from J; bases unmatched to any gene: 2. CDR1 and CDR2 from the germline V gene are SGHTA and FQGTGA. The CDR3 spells CASRPSGGEQFF. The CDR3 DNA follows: TGTGCCAGCAGGCCTAGCGGGGGGGAGCAGTTCTTC.

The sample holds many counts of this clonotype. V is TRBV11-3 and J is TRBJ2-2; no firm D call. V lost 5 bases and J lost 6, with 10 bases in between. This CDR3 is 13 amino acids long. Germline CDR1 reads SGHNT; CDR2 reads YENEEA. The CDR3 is CASSPALAGELFF. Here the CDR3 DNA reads TGTGCCAGCAGCCCAGCCCTGGCCGGGGAGCTGTTTTTT.

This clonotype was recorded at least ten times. The CDR3 sequence is CASSTERGRDEQFF. The DNA of the CDR3 is TGCGCCAGCAGCACGGAACGAGGGAGGGATGAGCAGTTCTTC. J is TRBJ2-1 and V is TRBV4-3, with 7 bases that match TRBD2. V was pared by 5 bases and J by 8 bases, with 9 bases of the junction left unmatched. Germline values: CDR1 LGHNA, CDR2 YSLEER. This CDR3 has 14 residues.

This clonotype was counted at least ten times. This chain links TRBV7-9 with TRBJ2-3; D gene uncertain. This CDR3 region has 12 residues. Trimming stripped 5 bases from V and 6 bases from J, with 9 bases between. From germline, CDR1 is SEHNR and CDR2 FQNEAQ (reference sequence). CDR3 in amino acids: CASSPPWDTQYF. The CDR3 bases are TGTGCCAGCAGCCCTCCTTGGGATACGCAGTATTTT. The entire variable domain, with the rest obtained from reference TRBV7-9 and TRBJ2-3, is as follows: DTGVSQNPRHKITKRGQNVTFRCDPISEHNRLYWYRQTLGQGPEFLTYFQNEAQLEKSRLLSDRFSAERPKGSFSTLEIQRTEQGDSAMYLCASSPPWDTQYFGPGTRLTVL.

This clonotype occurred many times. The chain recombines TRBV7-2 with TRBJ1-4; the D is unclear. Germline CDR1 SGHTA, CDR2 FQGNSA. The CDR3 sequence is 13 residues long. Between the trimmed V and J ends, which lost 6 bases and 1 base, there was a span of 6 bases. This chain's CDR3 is CASSSQTNEKLFF. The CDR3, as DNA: TGTGCCAGCAGTAGTCAAACTAATGAAAAACTGTTTTTT.

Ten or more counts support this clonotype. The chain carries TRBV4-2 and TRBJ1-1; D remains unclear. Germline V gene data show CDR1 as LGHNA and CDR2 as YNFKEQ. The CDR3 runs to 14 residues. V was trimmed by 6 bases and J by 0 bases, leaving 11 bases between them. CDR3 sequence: CASRDGSMNTEAFF. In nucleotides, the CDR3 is TGTGCCAGCAGGGACGGGAGTATGAACACTGAAGCTTTCTTT.

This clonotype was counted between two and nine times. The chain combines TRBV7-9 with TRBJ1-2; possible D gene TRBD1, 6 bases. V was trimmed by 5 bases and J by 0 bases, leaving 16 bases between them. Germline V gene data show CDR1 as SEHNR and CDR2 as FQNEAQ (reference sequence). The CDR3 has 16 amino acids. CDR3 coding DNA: TGTGCCAGCAGCCCTCTTGGTAGGACAGCTAACTATGGCTACACCTTC. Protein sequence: CASSPLGRTANYGYTF.

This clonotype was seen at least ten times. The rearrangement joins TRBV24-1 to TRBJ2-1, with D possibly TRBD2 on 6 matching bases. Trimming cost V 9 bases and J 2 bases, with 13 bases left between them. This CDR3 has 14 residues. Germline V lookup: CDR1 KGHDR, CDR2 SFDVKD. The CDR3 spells CATSGGVTYNEQFF. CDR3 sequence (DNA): TGTGCCACCTCCGGCGGGGTAACCTACAATGAGCAGTTCTTC.

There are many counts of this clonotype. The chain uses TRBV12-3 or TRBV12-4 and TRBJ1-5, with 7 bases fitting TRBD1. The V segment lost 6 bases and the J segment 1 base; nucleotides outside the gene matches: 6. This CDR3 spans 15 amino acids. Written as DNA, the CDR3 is TGTGCCAGCAGACAACAGGGGATGAGCAATCAGCCCCAGCATTTT. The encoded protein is CASRQQGMSNQPQHF.

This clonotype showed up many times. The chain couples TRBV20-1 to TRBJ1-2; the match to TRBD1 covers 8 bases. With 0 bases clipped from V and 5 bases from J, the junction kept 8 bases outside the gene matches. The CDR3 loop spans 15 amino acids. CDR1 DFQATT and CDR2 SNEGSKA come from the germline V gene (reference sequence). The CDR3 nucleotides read TGCAGTGCTAGAGATTTTTCAGGGGGCGGGTATGGCTACACCTTC. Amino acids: CSARDFSGGGYGYTF.

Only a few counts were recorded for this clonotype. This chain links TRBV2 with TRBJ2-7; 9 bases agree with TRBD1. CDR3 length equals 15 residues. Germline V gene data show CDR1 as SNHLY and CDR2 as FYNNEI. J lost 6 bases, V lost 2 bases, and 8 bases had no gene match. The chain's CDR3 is CASSEFRTGDGEQYV. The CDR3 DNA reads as TGTGCCAGCAGTGAATTTCGGACAGGGGATGGCGAGCAGTACGTC.

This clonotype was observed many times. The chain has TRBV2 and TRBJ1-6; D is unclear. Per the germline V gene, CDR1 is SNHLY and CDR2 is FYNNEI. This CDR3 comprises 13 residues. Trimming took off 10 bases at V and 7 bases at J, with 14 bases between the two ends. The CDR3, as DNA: TGTGCCATGGTACGGGAGGGAAATTCACCCCTCCACTTT. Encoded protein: CAMVREGNSPLHF.

The CDR3 loop is CASSLFSGNEKLFF. CDR3 bases: TGTGCCAGCAGCCTCTTCTCAGGGAACGAAAAACTGTTTTTT. The chain uses TRBV7-2 and TRBJ1-4, with D possibly being TRBD1 (5 bases). V lost 5 bases, J lost 8 bases, and 15 bases lay in between. This CDR3 region has 14 residues. Germline V gene lookup returns CDR1 SGHTA and CDR2 FQGNSA. The full variable domain, its missing parts supplied by reference TRBV7-2 and TRBJ1-4, is GAGVSQSPSNKVTEKGKDVELRCDPISGHTALYWYRQSLGQGLEFLIYFQGNSAPDKSGLPSDRFSAERTGGSVSTLTIQRTQQEDSAVYLCASSLFSGNEKLFFGSGTQLSVL.

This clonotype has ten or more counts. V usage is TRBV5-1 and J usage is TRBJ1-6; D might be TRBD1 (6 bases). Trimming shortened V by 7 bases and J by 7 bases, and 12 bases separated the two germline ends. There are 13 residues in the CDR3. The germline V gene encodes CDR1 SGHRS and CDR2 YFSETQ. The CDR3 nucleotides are TGCGCCAGCCGAACAGGGTCGAATTCACCCCTCCACTTT. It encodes CASRTGSNSPLHF.

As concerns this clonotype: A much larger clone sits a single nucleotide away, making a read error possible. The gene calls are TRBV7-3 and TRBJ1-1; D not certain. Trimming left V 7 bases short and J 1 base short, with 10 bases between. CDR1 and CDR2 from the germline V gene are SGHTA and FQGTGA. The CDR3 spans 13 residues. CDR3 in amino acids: CASNGEGNTEAFF. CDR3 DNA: TGTGCCAGCAACGGGGAGGGGAACACTGAAGCTTTCTTT. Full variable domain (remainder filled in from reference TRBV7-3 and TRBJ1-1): GAGVSQTPSNKVTEKGKYVELRCDPISGHTALYWYRQSLGQGPEFLIYFQGTGAADDSGLPNDRFFAVRPEGSVSTLKIQRTERGDSAVYLCASNGEGNTEAFFGQGTRLTVV.

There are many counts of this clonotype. The CDR3 region has the DNA TGTGCCACCGGGAGGGGGGGGACCAACAATGAGCAGTTCTTC. Amino acid sequence: CATGRGGTNNEQFF. V gene TRBV24-1 combines with J gene TRBJ2-1, with D perhaps matching TRBD2 (7 bases). The CDR3 sequence is 14 residues long. The V gene lost 9 bases and the J gene lost 5 bases, with 16 bases spanning the gap. CDR1 and CDR2 from the germline V gene are KGHDR and SFDVKD.